A selection of T cell receptor beta chains follows, all from one sample in a study of cytotoxic CD8 clonotypes in ibrutinib-treated CLL. Clones were read by immunoSEQ multiplex PCR, and TCRdb kept only the in-frame ones, dropping some. The profile shows 150,000 to 200,000 clones, nearly 90% of them singletons. This sample comprised PBMCs, obtained at disease progression, from a patient treated with ibrutinib. The receptors originated from a human donor with chronic lymphocytic leukemia. The CDR3 runs from the conserved cysteine through the conserved F or W. A D gene is named only where the DNA matches it firmly. Only part of the rows carry a size: once, few, many, or a class if the clone is expanded.

TRBJ2-1,TRBD1,.,TRBV5-1,CASSLFTGTGEGEQFF,TGCGCCAGCAGCTTATTTACCGGGACAGGGGAAGGTGAGCAGTTCTTC
TRBJ2-7,.,once,TRBV4-1,CASSQEMAGYYYEQYF,TGCGCCAGCAGCCAAGAAATGGCGGGATACTACTACGAGCAGTACTTC
TRBJ2-2,.,.,TRBV28,CASSSWTTSAELFF,TGTGCCAGCAGTTCCTGGACAACCTCGGCAGAGCTGTTTTTT
TRBJ2-7,TRBD1,.,TRBV14,CASSHREGQEYEQYF,TGTGCCAGCAGCCATCGTGAGGGACAGGAGTACGAGCAGTACTTC
TRBJ2-5,TRBD2,.,TRBV5-1,CASSLTSGGQETQYF,TGCGCCAGCAGCCTTACTAGCGGGGGTCAAGAGACCCAGTACTTC
TRBJ2-6,TRBD1,.,TRBV28,CASSTVLWTGVSGANVLTF,TGTGCCAGCAGTACGGTGCTGTGGACAGGGGTTTCTGGGGCCAACGTCCTGACTTTC
TRBJ2-1,TRBD2,.,TRBV7-8,CASSSSKFSGRGVVHEQFF,TGTGCCAGCAGCTCCTCCAAATTTAGCGGGAGGGGGGTAGTCCATGAGCAGTTCTTC
TRBJ2-3,.,.,TRBV19,CASSPLGVTDTQYF,TGTGCCAGTAGCCCACTCGGGGTCACAGATACGCAGTATTTT
TRBJ1-2,.,.,TRBV30,CAWRAEALPSYGYTF,TGTGCCTGGAGAGCTGAAGCCCTGCCGTCCTATGGCTACACCTTC
TRBJ2-3,TRBD2,.,TRBV15,CATSSRGGSGAGTDTQYF,TGTGCCACCAGCAGTCGAGGGGGTAGCGGGGCGGGCACAGATACGCAGTATTTT
TRBJ1-5,.,.,TRBV28,CASSPVISRSQPQHF,TGTGCCAGCAGCCCCGTCATTTCACGGAGTCAGCCCCAGCATTTT
TRBJ2-7,.,.,TRBV6-5,CASSYPVVGAVYEQYF,TGTGCCAGCAGTTACCCTGTGGTGGGGGCCGTGTACGAGCAGTACTTC
TRBJ2-7,TRBD2,few,TRBV28,CASIGGGRSGQYF,TGTGCCAGCATCGGCGGCGGGAGGTCAGGGCAGTACTTC
TRBJ2-2,.,.,TRBV27,CASSFAGEGGGELFF,TGTGCCAGCAGTTTTGCAGGGGAGGGCGGCGGGGAGCTGTTTTTT
TRBJ1-5,.,.,TRBV19,CASSTDSKSPQHF,TGTGCCAGTAGTACGGACAGCAAGTCGCCCCAGCATTTT
TRBJ2-1,TRBD2,.,TRBV19,CASSLWTSGEGNEQFF,TGTGCCAGTAGTCTGTGGACTAGCGGAGAGGGGAATGAGCAGTTCTTC
TRBJ2-3,.,.,TRBV5-1,CASSLATGADTQYF,TGCGCCAGCAGCTTGGCTACGGGGGCAGATACGCAGTATTTT
TRBJ1-2,.,once,TRBV6-5,CASSYNREGFYGYTF,TGTGCCAGCAGTTATAACAGGGAAGGATTTTATGGCTACACCTTC
TRBJ2-7,.,once,TRBV25-1,CASSDGNRPNYEQYF,TGTGCCAGCAGTGATGGTAATAGGCCGAACTACGAGCAGTACTTC
TRBJ2-4,TRBD1,once,TRBV28,CASSFPGTGDLLAKNIQYF,TGTGCCAGCAGTTTCCCCGGGACAGGGGACCTACTAGCCAAAAACATTCAGTACTTC
TRBJ2-7,.,.,TRBV5-1,CASSLEVATYEQYF,TGCGCCAGCAGCTTGGAGGTAGCCACCTACGAGCAGTACTTC
TRBJ1-5,.,.,TRBV19,CASSEGQRQPQHF,TGTGCCAGTAGTGAAGGACAGCGGCAGCCCCAGCATTTT
TRBJ2-1,.,many,TRBV5-1,CASSLTILGHNEQFF,TGCGCCAGCAGCTTGACTATCCTCGGCCACAATGAGCAGTTCTTC
TRBJ1-1,.,few,TRBV30,CAWSNMAEAFF,TGTGCCTGGAGTAACATGGCTGAAGCTTTCTTT
TRBJ2-5,.,.,TRBV30,CAWRTAGGGETQYF,TGTGCCTGGAGGACGGCTGGGGGAGGAGAGACCCAGTACTTC
TRBJ2-7,.,.,TRBV20-1,CSAQRGEQYF,TGCAGTGCCCAACGGGGAGAGCAGTACTTC
TRBJ2-3,.,.,TRBV4-2,CASSQARGTDTQYF,TGTGCCAGCAGCCAGGCGCGGGGCACAGATACGCAGTATTTT
TRBJ1-4,.,.,TRBV7-6,CASSLWARWTNEKLFF,TGTGCCAGCAGCTTGTGGGCCAGGTGGACTAATGAAAAACTGTTTTTT
TRBJ2-6,.,.,TRBV18,CASSPSSVRTGANVLTF,TGTGCCAGCTCACCTTCCAGCGTGAGGACTGGGGCCAACGTCCTGACTTTC
TRBJ2-2,.,once,TRBV6-4,CASTYEAGELFF,TGTGCCAGCACGTATGAGGCCGGGGAGCTGTTTTTT
TRBJ2-1,TRBD2,few,TRBV19,CASSTHTSGRAHNEQFF,TGTGCCAGTAGCACCCATACTAGCGGGAGGGCCCACAATGAGCAGTTCTTC
TRBJ2-1,TRBD1,.,TRBV7-3,CASSLYRGTEQFF,TGTGCCAGCAGCTTATACAGGGGAACTGAGCAGTTCTTC
TRBJ1-4,.,.,TRBV6-5,CASSSSTLEKLFF,TGTGCCAGCAGTTCCTCGACCCTTGAAAAACTGTTTTTT
TRBJ1-5,.,.,TRBV2,CASSTQRVHGNQPQHF,TGTGCCAGCAGTACCCAGAGGGTACATGGCAATCAGCCCCAGCATTTT
TRBJ1-1,TRBD1,.,TRBV2,CASSQDRSMMKAFF,TGTGCCAGCAGTCAGGACAGGAGTATGATGAAAGCTTTCTTT
TRBJ2-7,.,once,TRBV7-6,CASSRAGLAYEQYF,TGTGCCAGCAGCCGAGCGGGCCTGGCCTACGAGCAGTACTTC
TRBJ2-7,TRBD1,.,TRBV5-1,CASSLGQGALGEQYF,TGCGCCAGCAGCTTGGGACAGGGGGCGCTTGGCGAGCAGTACTTC
TRBJ1-1,.,.,TRBV5-1,CASRAPGRNTEAFF,TGCGCCAGCAGGGCTCCGGGGCGGAATACTGAAGCTTTCTTT
TRBJ1-2,.,once,TRBV7-2,CASSPQTQVYGYTF,TGTGCCAGCAGCCCACAAACACAGGTCTATGGCTACACCTTC
TRBJ2-1,.,once,TRBV5-1,CASSLDRDNEQFF,TGCGCCAGCAGCTTGGATAGAGACAATGAGCAGTTCTTC
TRBJ1-5,.,.,TRBV19,CASTPGRGYSNQPQHF,TGTGCCAGTACCCCGGGTCGGGGGTATAGCAATCAGCCCCAGCATTTT
TRBJ1-2,.,.,TRBV21-1,CASSTGDKRVPQPPDYGYTF,TGTGCCAGCAGCACTGGGGATAAACGGGTCCCCCAACCTCCCGACTATGGCTACACCTTC